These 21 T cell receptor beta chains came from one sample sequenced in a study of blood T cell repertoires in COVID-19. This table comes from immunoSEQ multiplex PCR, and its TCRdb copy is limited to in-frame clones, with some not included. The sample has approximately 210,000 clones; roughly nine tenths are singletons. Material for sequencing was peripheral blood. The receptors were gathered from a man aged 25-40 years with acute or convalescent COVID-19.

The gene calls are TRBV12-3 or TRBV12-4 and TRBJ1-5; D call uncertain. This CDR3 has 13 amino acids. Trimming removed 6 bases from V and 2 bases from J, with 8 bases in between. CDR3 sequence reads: CASSTRGNQPQHF. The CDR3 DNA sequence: TGTGCCAGCAGCACTAGGGGCAATCAGCCCCAGCATTTT.

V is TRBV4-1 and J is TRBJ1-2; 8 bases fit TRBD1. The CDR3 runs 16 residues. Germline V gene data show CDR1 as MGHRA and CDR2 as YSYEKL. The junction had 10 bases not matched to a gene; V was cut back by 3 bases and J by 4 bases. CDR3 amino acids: CASSHVGQEPFYGYTF. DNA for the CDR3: TGCGCCAGCAGCCATGTGGGACAGGAACCCTTCTATGGCTACACCTTC.

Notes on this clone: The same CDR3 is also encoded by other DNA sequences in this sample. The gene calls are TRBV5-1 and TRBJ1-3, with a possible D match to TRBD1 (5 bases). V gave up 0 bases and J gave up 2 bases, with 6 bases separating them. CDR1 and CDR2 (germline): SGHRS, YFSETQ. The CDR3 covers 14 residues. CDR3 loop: CASSLEGTGNTIYF. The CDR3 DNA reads TGCGCCAGCAGCTTGGAGGGGACTGGAAACACCATATATTTT.

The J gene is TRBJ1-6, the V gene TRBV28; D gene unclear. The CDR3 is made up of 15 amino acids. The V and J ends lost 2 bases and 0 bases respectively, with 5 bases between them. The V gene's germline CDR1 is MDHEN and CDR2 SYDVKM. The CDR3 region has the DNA TGTGCCAGCAGTTTAGCGAGCTCCTATAATTCACCCCTCCACTTT. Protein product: CASSLASSYNSPLHF.

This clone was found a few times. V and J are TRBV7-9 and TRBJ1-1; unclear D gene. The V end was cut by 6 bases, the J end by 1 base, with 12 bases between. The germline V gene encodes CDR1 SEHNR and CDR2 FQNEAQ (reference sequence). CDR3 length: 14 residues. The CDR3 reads CASSSGRENTEAFF. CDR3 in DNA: TGTGCCAGCAGTTCCGGACGGGAGAACACTGAAGCTTTCTTT.

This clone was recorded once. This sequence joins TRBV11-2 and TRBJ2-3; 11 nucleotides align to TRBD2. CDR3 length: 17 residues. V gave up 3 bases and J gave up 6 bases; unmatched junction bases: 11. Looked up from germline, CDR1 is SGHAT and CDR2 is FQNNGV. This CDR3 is CASSLNIAGGPLDTQYF. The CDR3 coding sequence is TGTGCCAGCAGCTTGAACATAGCGGGAGGGCCGTTGGATACGCAGTATTTT.

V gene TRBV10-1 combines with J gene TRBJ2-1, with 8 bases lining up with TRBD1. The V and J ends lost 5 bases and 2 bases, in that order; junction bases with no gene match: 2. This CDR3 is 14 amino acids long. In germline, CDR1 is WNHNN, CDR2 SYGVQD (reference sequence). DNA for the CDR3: TGCGCCAGCAGTAGGGACAGGACCTACAATGAGCAGTTCTTC. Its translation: CASSRDRTYNEQFF.

The CDR3 nucleotides are TGTGCCTGGACTTTGACGACAGGGACAAAGGCTGAAGCTTTCTTT. It codes for CAWTLTTGTKAEAFF. V is TRBV30 and J is TRBJ1-1, with 7 nucleotides matching TRBD1. This CDR3 has 15 amino acids. V trimming: 4 bases; J trimming: 6 bases; junction bases outside the gene matches: 14. The germline V gene has CDR1 GTSNPN and CDR2 SVGIG (reference sequence).

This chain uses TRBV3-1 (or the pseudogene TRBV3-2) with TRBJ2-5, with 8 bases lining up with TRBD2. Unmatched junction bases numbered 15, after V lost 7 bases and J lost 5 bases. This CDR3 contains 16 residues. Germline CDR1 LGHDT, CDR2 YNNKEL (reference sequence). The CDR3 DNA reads TGTGCCAGCACCCCTTTTCGGCGGGGGGATTGGGAGACCCAGTACTTC. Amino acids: CASTPFRRGDWETQYF.

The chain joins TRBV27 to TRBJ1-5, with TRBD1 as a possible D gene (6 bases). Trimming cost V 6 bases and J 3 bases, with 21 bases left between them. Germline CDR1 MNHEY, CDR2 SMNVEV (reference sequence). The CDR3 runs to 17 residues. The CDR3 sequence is CASRGIRGPLDNQPQHF. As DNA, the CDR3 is TGTGCCAGCAGAGGTATCAGGGGACCGCTTGACAATCAGCCCCAGCATTTT.

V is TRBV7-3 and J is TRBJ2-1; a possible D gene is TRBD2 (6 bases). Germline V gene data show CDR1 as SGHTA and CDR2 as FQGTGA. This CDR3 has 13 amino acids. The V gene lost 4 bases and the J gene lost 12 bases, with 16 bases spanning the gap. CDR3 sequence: CASSSGLSDPQFF. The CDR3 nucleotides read TGTGCCAGCAGCTCGGGACTTTCTGACCCGCAGTTCTTC.

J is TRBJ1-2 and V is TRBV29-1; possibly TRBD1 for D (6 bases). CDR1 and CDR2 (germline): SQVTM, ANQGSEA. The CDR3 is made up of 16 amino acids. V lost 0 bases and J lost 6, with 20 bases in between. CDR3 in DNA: TGCAGCGTTGAAGATCGGGGGGGCTTCCCGCGGGATGGCTACACCTTC. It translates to CSVEDRGGFPRDGYTF.

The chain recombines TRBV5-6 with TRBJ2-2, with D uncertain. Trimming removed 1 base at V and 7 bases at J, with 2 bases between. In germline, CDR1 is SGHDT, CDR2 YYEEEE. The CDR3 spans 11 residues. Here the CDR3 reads CASSLLGELFF. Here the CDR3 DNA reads TGTGCCAGCAGCTTGCTCGGGGAGCTGTTTTTT.

CDR3 region: CASSPQSGGPSYEQYF. In DNA, the CDR3 is TGTGCCAGCAGTCCCCAGTCGGGAGGGCCGTCCTACGAGCAGTACTTC. The chain is built from TRBV28 and TRBJ2-7; TRBD2 agrees at 8 bases. Losses at the gene ends were 5 bases for V and 1 base for J; bases not matched to a gene: 10. This CDR3 is 16 amino acids long. CDR1 is MDHEN, CDR2 SYDVKM, per germline.

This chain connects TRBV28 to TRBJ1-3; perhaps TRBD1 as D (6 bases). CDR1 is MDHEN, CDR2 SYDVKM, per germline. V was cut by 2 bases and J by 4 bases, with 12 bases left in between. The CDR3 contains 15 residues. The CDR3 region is CASSLPGAVGNTIYF. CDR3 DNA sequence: TGTGCCAGCAGTTTACCAGGGGCAGTCGGAAACACCATATATTTT.

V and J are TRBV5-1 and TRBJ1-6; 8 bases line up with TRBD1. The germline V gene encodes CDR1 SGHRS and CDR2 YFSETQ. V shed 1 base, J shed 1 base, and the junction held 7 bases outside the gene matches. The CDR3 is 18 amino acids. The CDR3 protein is CASSLNSRGLSYNSPLHF. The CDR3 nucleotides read TGCGCCAGCAGCTTGAATAGCAGGGGGCTGTCCTATAATTCACCCCTCCACTTT.

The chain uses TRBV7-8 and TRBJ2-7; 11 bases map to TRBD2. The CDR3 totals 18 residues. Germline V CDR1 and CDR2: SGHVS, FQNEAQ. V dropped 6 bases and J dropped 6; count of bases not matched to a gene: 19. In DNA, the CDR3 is TGTGCCAGCAGGGGGGCCGCTAGCGGGGGGCCCGGGCGGGCCGAGCAGTACTTC. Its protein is CASRGAASGGPGRAEQYF.

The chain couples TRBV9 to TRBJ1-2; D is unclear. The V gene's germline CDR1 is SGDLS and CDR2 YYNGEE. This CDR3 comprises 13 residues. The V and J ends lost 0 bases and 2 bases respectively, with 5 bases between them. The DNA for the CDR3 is TGTGCCAGCAGCGTAGAAGAGAACTATGGCTACACCTTC. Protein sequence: CASSVEENYGYTF.

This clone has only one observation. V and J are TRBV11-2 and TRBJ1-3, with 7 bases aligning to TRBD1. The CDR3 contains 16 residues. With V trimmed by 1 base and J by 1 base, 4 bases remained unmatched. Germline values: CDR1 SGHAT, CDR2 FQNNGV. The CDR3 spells CASSLADRVSGNTIYF. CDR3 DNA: TGTGCCAGCAGCTTAGCCGACAGGGTGTCTGGAAACACCATATATTTT.

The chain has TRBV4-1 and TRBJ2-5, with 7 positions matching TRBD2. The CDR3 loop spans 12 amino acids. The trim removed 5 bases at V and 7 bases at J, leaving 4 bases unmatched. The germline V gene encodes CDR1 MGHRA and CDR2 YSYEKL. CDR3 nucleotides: TGCGCCAGCAGCGGGACTATCGGGACCCAGTACTTC. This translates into CASSGTIGTQYF.

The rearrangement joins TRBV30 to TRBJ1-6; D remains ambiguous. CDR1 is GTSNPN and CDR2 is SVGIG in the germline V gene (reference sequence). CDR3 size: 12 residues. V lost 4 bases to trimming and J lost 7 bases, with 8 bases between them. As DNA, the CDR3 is TGTGCCTGGAACAGAGACAATTCACCCCTCCACTTT. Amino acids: CAWNRDNSPLHF.